The 27 T cell receptor beta chains in this list originate from one sample, sequenced in a study of cytomegalovirus exposure and HLA in healthy donors. With 60 Vbeta and 13 Jbeta primers, the PCR was carried out. The protocol was immunoSEQ multiplex PCR, while the TCRdb copy is restricted to in-frame clones and leaves out a portion. This table holds about 170,000 clones, around 86% found once. The sample taken for sequencing was PBMCs. Receptor source: a girl aged 2-10 years in good health and CMV-seropositive.

The CDR3 spells CSVETKAYEQYF. The CDR3 coding sequence is TGCAGCGTTGAAACTAAGGCGTACGAGCAGTACTTC. V usage is TRBV29-1 and J usage is TRBJ2-7; no clear D gene. V lost 2 bases and J lost 4, with 9 bases in between. Looked up from germline, CDR1 is SQVTM and CDR2 is ANQGSEA. The CDR3 is 12 amino acids.

This clone has only a few counts. The chain couples TRBV4-1 to TRBJ2-5, with TRBD2 matching 15 bases. The CDR3 extends over 19 amino acids. CDR1 MGHRA and CDR2 YSYEKL come from the germline V gene. The ends lost 0 bases at V and 5 bases at J; junction bases unmatched: 10. As DNA, the CDR3 is TGCGCCAGCAGCCAAGAAGCCGGGACTAGCGGGAGGATGGAGGAGACCCAGTACTTC. Translated, it gives CASSQEAGTSGRMEETQYF.

This sequence joins TRBV5-1 and TRBJ1-2; a possible D gene is TRBD1 (5 bases). The germline CDR1 and CDR2 sequences are SGHRS and YFSETQ. Trimming removed 0 bases from V and 2 bases from J, with 11 bases in between. The CDR3 is made up of 15 amino acids. The CDR3 loop is CASSLEGANNYGYTF. DNA of the CDR3: TGCGCCAGCAGCTTGGAAGGGGCGAACAACTATGGCTACACCTTC.

The rearrangement uses TRBV6-1 and TRBJ1-2; D is perhaps TRBD1 (5 bases). This CDR3 spans 13 amino acids. From germline, CDR1 is MNHNS and CDR2 SASEGT. V was clipped by 4 bases and J by 4 bases, with 10 bases between them. CDR3 nucleotides: TGTGCCAGCAGTGTGGGGCAGACCTATGGCTACACCTTC. Its translation: CASSVGQTYGYTF.

The chain employs TRBV11-2 and TRBJ1-2; D is uncertain. The length of the CDR3 is 17 residues. Trimming took 2 bases from V and 4 from J, leaving 20 bases between them. Germline V lookup: CDR1 SGHAT, CDR2 FQNNGV. Here the CDR3 reads CASSLRSGTVGIYGYTF. The DNA for the CDR3 is TGTGCCAGCAGCTTAAGGTCAGGCACAGTCGGAATCTATGGCTACACCTTC.

The genes are TRBV5-1 and TRBJ2-4, with D perhaps TRBD1 (5 bases). CDR1 and CDR2 from the germline V gene are SGHRS and YFSETQ. Trimming stripped 2 bases from V and 5 bases from J, with 14 bases between. The CDR3 covers 15 residues. The CDR3 DNA reads as TGCGCCAGCAGCTTTAATCAGGGTAGGGAAAACATTCAGTACTTC. As protein: CASSFNQGRENIQYF.

The chain carries TRBV4-1 and TRBJ2-1; the match to TRBD2 covers 8 bases. The CDR3 covers 15 residues. In germline, CDR1 is MGHRA, CDR2 YSYEKL. The V and J ends lost 4 bases and 7 bases, in that order; junction bases with no gene match: 9. The CDR3 region is CASSPSGSIVNEQFF. The CDR3 DNA reads as TGCGCCAGCAGCCCCAGCGGGAGTATAGTTAATGAGCAGTTCTTC.

The chain employs TRBV2 and TRBJ1-5, with TRBD1 as a possible D gene (5 bases). The V end was cut by 4 bases, the J end by 4 bases, with 11 bases between. There are 14 residues in the CDR3. The germline CDR1 and CDR2 sequences are SNHLY and FYNNEI. The CDR3 here is CASSGEKGNQPQHF. The CDR3 coding sequence is TGTGCCAGCAGTGGAGAGAAGGGGAATCAGCCCCAGCATTTT.

This chain uses TRBV27 with TRBJ2-7; 8 bases are a match to TRBD1. The CDR3 has 12 residues. The V and J ends lost 9 bases and 2 bases, in that order; junction bases with no gene match: 3. Per germline, CDR1 MNHEY and CDR2 SMNVEV (reference sequence). This CDR3 is CASGTGAYEQYF. The CDR3 DNA sequence: TGTGCCAGTGGGACAGGAGCCTACGAGCAGTACTTC.

This clone appeared once. This sequence joins TRBV2 and TRBJ2-7; D is possibly TRBD2 (5 bases). Per the germline V gene, CDR1 is SNHLY and CDR2 is FYNNEI. The germline V and J ends were trimmed by 2 bases and 3 bases, with 8 bases remaining between them. There are 13 residues in the CDR3. The CDR3: CASSELAGYEQYF. CDR3 bases: TGTGCCAGCAGTGAACTAGCTGGCTACGAGCAGTACTTC.

This clone was observed a single time. The chain employs TRBV6-1 and TRBJ2-3, with 7 bases fitting TRBD1. V lost 6 bases and J lost 6; bases outside the gene matches: 6. Germline V gene lookup returns CDR1 MNHNS and CDR2 SASEGT. The CDR3 contains 13 residues. The CDR3 DNA sequence: TGTGCCAGCAGAGGGACAGACAGGGATACGCAGTATTTT. Translation gives CASRGTDRDTQYF.

The V gene is TRBV4-1, the J gene TRBJ1-3; possible D gene TRBD1, 5 bases. The CDR3 has 16 residues. The V gene lost 5 bases and the J gene lost 0 bases, with 14 bases spanning the gap. From germline, CDR1 is MGHRA and CDR2 YSYEKL. The CDR3 spells CASSYPGTFSGNTIYF. In nucleotides, the CDR3 is TGCGCCAGCAGCTACCCCGGGACTTTCTCTGGAAACACCATATATTTT.

V gene TRBV9 combines with J gene TRBJ2-7, with 7 bases lining up with TRBD2. This CDR3 comprises 16 residues. CDR1 and CDR2 (germline): SGDLS, YYNGEE. Germline trimming cut 4 bases from V and 7 bases from J; bases unmatched to any gene: 17. The chain's CDR3 is CASSPTPLAEREEQYF. DNA of the CDR3: TGTGCCAGCAGCCCAACCCCTCTAGCGGAAAGGGAGGAGCAGTACTTC.

The rearrangement links TRBV28 to TRBJ2-3, with 7 bases lining up with TRBD2. The length of the CDR3 is 18 residues. Germline V gene data show CDR1 as MDHEN and CDR2 as SYDVKM. The V and J ends lost 2 bases and 0 bases, in that order; junction bases with no gene match: 11. The chain's CDR3 is CASSLVPSGTSSTDTQYF. The DNA for the CDR3 is TGTGCCAGCAGTTTAGTCCCTAGCGGAACATCTAGCACAGATACGCAGTATTTT.

The chain is built from TRBV27 and TRBJ2-3; 9 nucleotides align to TRBD2. The V gene's germline CDR1 is MNHEY and CDR2 SMNVEV (reference sequence). The CDR3 is 15 residues long. J lost 2 bases, V lost 2 bases, and 2 bases had no gene match. The CDR3 reads CASSLLAGYTDTQYF. CDR3 nucleotide sequence: TGTGCCAGCAGTTTACTAGCGGGGTACACAGATACGCAGTATTTT.

V gene TRBV20-1 combines with J gene TRBJ1-2; tentative D call: TRBD1 (6 bases). Germline CDR1 DFQATT, CDR2 SNEGSKA (reference sequence). This CDR3 region has 10 residues. Trimming stripped 5 bases from V and 6 bases from J, with 7 bases between. Here the CDR3 reads CSAYRDGYTF. The CDR3, as DNA: TGCAGTGCTTACAGGGATGGCTACACCTTC.

The chain links TRBV18 to TRBJ2-2, with 9 nucleotides matching TRBD1. The CDR3 totals 17 residues. Trimming took 0 bases from V and 4 from J; bases not matched to a gene: 6. The germline CDR1 and CDR2 sequences are KGHSH and LQKENI. CDR3 nucleotides: TGTGCCAGCTCACCACCGACCGGGACAGGGCGCACCGGGGAGCTGTTTTTT. Translating gives CASSPPTGTGRTGELFF.

The chain employs TRBV30 and TRBJ2-3; D remains ambiguous. In germline, CDR1 is GTSNPN, CDR2 SVGIG (reference sequence). The ends were cut back, 2 bases at V and 4 bases at J, with 10 bases in the middle. CDR3 length: 13 amino acids. This CDR3 is CAWSLVSADTQYF. The CDR3 nucleotides are TGTGCCTGGAGTCTAGTATCGGCAGATACGCAGTATTTT.

V usage is TRBV7-9 and J usage is TRBJ1-2, with D hard to call. This CDR3 spans 13 amino acids. Germline V lookup: CDR1 SEHNR, CDR2 FQNEAQ (reference sequence). V was clipped by 5 bases and J by 2 bases, with 9 bases between them. Here the CDR3 reads CASSPIGNYGYTF. In DNA form, the CDR3 reads TGTGCCAGCAGCCCCATCGGGAACTATGGCTACACCTTC.

The genes are TRBV9 and TRBJ2-3; 9 bases map to TRBD1. J was trimmed by 6 bases and V by 3 bases; bases with no gene match: 8. Germline V CDR1 and CDR2: SGDLS, YYNGEE. The CDR3 totals 15 residues. CDR3 sequence (DNA): TGTGCCAGCAGCGCACGACAGGGGGATCGGGATACGCAGTATTTT. Its translation: CASSARQGDRDTQYF.

The rearrangement joins TRBV2 to TRBJ1-5, with D possibly being TRBD1 (6 bases). The V end lost 5 bases, the J end lost 0 bases, and 8 bases lay between the germline ends. Germline CDR1 reads SNHLY; CDR2 reads FYNNEI. The CDR3 covers 14 residues. CDR3 in DNA: TGTGCCAGCAGTCAACAGGGTAGCAATCAGCCCCAGCATTTT. Translation gives CASSQQGSNQPQHF.

The rearrangement joins TRBV5-1 to TRBJ1-3; TRBD1 agrees at 9 bases. Germline loops: CDR1 SGHRS, CDR2 YFSETQ. This CDR3 has 15 residues. V was clipped by 4 bases and J by 10 bases; unmatched bases: 12. The CDR3 spells CASSAAPGQGFTIYF. The CDR3 bases are TGCGCCAGCAGCGCAGCCCCGGGACAGGGATTTACCATATATTTT. The whole variable domain, filled in from reference TRBV5-1 and TRBJ1-3, reads KAGVTQTPRYLIKTRGQQVTLSCSPISGHRSVSWYQQTPGQGLQFLFEYFSETQRNKGNFPGRFSGRQFSNSRSEMNVSTLELGDSALYLCASSAAPGQGFTIYFGEGSWLTVV.

The CDR3: CASTQLQGHEQYF. For the CDR3, the DNA is TGTGCCAGTACCCAACTACAGGGGCACGAGCAGTACTTC. The gene calls are TRBV19 and TRBJ2-7; 7 bases line up with TRBD1. After removal of 7 bases from V and 5 bases from J, the junction contained 8 bases not matched to a gene. Germline values: CDR1 LNHDA, CDR2 SQIVND (reference sequence). The CDR3 is made up of 13 amino acids.

This clone was seen once. The rearrangement uses TRBV9 and TRBJ2-3, with D unclear. The CDR3 is made up of 13 amino acids. Germline V gene data show CDR1 as SGDLS and CDR2 as YYNGEE. Between the trimmed V and J ends, which lost 3 bases and 1 base, there was a span of 6 bases. This CDR3 is CASSDRGTDTQYF. In DNA, the CDR3 is TGTGCCAGCAGCGATCGTGGCACAGATACGCAGTATTTT.

This chain connects TRBV6-1 to TRBJ2-7; D not certain. V lost 5 bases to trimming and J lost 1 base, with 6 bases between them. This CDR3 contains 12 residues. CDR1 and CDR2 (germline): MNHNS, SASEGT. The CDR3 coding sequence is TGTGCCAGCAGTCCCTTATCCTACGAGCAGTACTTC. As protein: CASSPLSYEQYF.

The rearrangement joins TRBV18 to TRBJ1-2; TRBD1 matches 10 bases. Germline V CDR1 and CDR2: KGHSH, LQKENI. CDR3 length equals 13 residues. Trimming removed 3 bases from V and 6 bases from J; junction bases left unmatched: 1. The CDR3 is CASSPGQGNGYTF. For the CDR3, the DNA is TGTGCCAGCTCACCGGGACAGGGGAATGGCTACACCTTC.

The CDR3 nucleotides are TGTGCCAGCAGGAAGACAGGGACACCCTACGAGCAGTACTTC. Translating it yields CASRKTGTPYEQYF. The chain recombines TRBV2 with TRBJ2-7; 7 bases are shared with TRBD1. With 6 bases clipped from V and 2 bases from J, the junction kept 7 bases outside the gene matches. The CDR3 is 14 amino acids. The germline CDR1 and CDR2 sequences are SNHLY and FYNNEI.